A selection of T cell receptor beta chains follows, all from one sample in a study of blood T cell repertoires in COVID-19. Produced via immunoSEQ multiplex PCR; TCRdb's table is partial and in-frame only. The sample includes approximately 190,000 clones, around four fifths seen only once; the top ten take 4.5% to 6.5%. The sample was peripheral blood. Every receptor here comes from a young woman with acute or convalescent COVID-19. Each CDR3 is given with its conserved first and last residue. The D gene is left open where the match is weak. Expanded clones are given a class, and other clones once, few, many or no size at all.

clone size,V gene,J gene,D gene,CDR3 DNA,CDR3 protein
NA,TRBV6-5,TRBJ1-6,NA,TGTGCCAGCATTACAGGCTTTCGCTATAATTCACCCCTCCACTTT,CASITGFRYNSPLHF
once,TRBV5-1,TRBJ2-1,TRBD1,TGCGCCAGCAGCTTAGGCCGACAGGGCCCGTTCTTC,CASSLGRQGPFF
NA,TRBV28,TRBJ1-5,NA,TGTGCCAGCAGTTTATCCCCAAATCAGCCCCAGCATTTT,CASSLSPNQPQHF
NA,TRBV7-9,TRBJ2-1,NA,TGTGCCAGCAGCTCCCCCATTACGACTGGATATGAGCAGTTCTTC,CASSSPITTGYEQFF
few,TRBV7-9,TRBJ2-7,TRBD2,TGTGCCAGCAGCCAGGGGACTAGCGGGGCCCAGTCCTACGAGCAGTACTTC,CASSQGTSGAQSYEQYF
NA,TRBV5-4,TRBJ2-1,TRBD2,TGTGCCAGCAGCAGGACTAGCGGGGGGGACCTCTACAATGAGCAGTTCTTC,CASSRTSGGDLYNEQFF
NA,TRBV5-1,TRBJ1-2,NA,TGCGCCAGCAGCTCCGACGTACAGTATGGCTACACCTTC,CASSSDVQYGYTF
NA,TRBV9,TRBJ2-7,NA,TGTGCCAGCAGCGTAGAACTCATAACCTACGAGCAGTACTTC,CASSVELITYEQYF
NA,TRBV30,TRBJ1-2,NA,TGTGCCTGTTCCGGGGGGCGAAACTATGGCTACACCTTC,CACSGGRNYGYTF
NA,TRBV4-2,TRBJ1-4,NA,TGTGCCAGCAGCCAAGAAGGGGAGGCTGGTGAAAAACTGTTTTTT,CASSQEGEAGEKLFF
NA,TRBV4-1,TRBJ2-7,NA,TGCGCCAGCAGCCTAAGTCCGTCTAGTACGGACTACGAGCAGTACTTC,CASSLSPSSTDYEQYF
NA,TRBV5-1,TRBJ2-7,NA,TGCGCCAGCAGCGCACTAGCACAGCGGAACCACTCCTACGAGCAGTACTTC,CASSALAQRNHSYEQYF
NA,TRBV7-9,TRBJ1-6,TRBD1,TGTGCCAGCAGCCGGACAGGGGATAATTCACCCCTCCACTTT,CASSRTGDNSPLHF
NA,TRBV4-1,TRBJ2-3,TRBD2,TGCGCCAGCAGCCACCCGACTAGCGGGGGGGCGGTTGATACGCAGTATTTT,CASSHPTSGGAVDTQYF
NA,TRBV7-6,TRBJ2-7,NA,TGTGCCAGCAGCTTGGGCAGGGACTACGAGCAGTACTTC,CASSLGRDYEQYF
NA,TRBV5-1,TRBJ2-3,NA,TGCGCCAGCAGCTTGGGACAGTCGACGGGCACAGATACGCAGTATTTT,CASSLGQSTGTDTQYF
NA,TRBV5-6,TRBJ1-6,TRBD1,TGTGCCAGCAGCCCCCCCCACCAGGGGGATAATTCACCCCTCCACTTT,CASSPPHQGDNSPLHF